The present T cell receptor beta chain was sequenced within a study of PD-L1 blockade in urothelial cancer. Study background: The patients' atezolizumab therapy, 1,200 mg intravenously every 3 weeks, started in 2014. Males with urothelial cancer arising in the bladder constituted most of the roughly 30 patients. Earlier, patients had received 0 to 3 chemotherapy regimens. After treatment start, blood was analyzed at 3 weeks (second dose) and at 6 weeks.

This CDR3 is built from 15 residues. V was shortened by 7 bases and J by 6 bases, with 21 bases between the two germline ends. CDR1 LNHDA and CDR2 SQIVND come from the germline V gene (reference sequence). Indicated time point: pretreatment peripheral blood. Profiled with immunoSEQ multiplex PCR; TCRdb holds only in-frame clones, not every one. The sample yields roughly 100,000 clones, 80% to 90% seen once. The origin of this receptor is a woman aged 80 or over with urothelial cancer. The rearrangement links TRBV19 to TRBJ1-1; unclear D gene. The sample here was PBMCs, taken around atezolizumab (anti-PD-L1) treatment. CDR3 nucleotide sequence: TGTGCCAGTACCCAAAACGCTGAACGGAGAGCTGAAGCTTTCTTT. Residues: CASTQNAERRAEAFF.